The 8 T cell receptor beta chains given below trace back to one sample, sequenced in a study of CD8 T cells in ankylosing spondylitis. TCRdb re-analysed the 5' RACE reads in MiXCR, keeping a single row per CDR3 protein. The sample carries some 180,000 distinct CDR3 sequences, roughly 18% recorded once. The sample comprised blood, either unsorted or a sorted T cell fraction (not recorded which). The receptors were sampled from a male donor under 30 with ankylosing spondylitis or in good health (not recorded which).

This clonotype was seen at least ten times. The chain couples TRBV4-3 to TRBJ2-6, with 8 bases that match TRBD1. With 0 bases clipped from V and 1 base from J, the junction kept 11 bases outside the gene matches. Germline CDR1 LGHNA, CDR2 YSLEER. The CDR3 is 20 amino acids. DNA of the CDR3: TGCGCCAGCAGCCAAGAAGGCCCATCGGACAGGGCGTCTGGGGCCAACGTCCTGACTTTC. Translation: CASSQEGPSDRASGANVLTF.

Worth noting for this clonotype: This could be a read error, since a much larger clone is one nucleotide away. The chain is built from TRBV20-1 and TRBJ2-5; no reliable D call. The germline gives CDR1 DFQATT, CDR2 SNEGSKA (reference sequence). V lost 2 bases and J 2 bases, leaving 3 bases between the germline ends. The CDR3 covers 11 residues. The CDR3 DNA reads TGCAGTGCTAGACAGCAAGAGACCCAGTACTTC. Amino acid sequence: CSARQQETQYF.

This clonotype was detected ten times or more. V and J are TRBV15 and TRBJ2-2; D is uncertain. CDR1 is LNHNV, CDR2 YYDKDF, per germline (reference sequence). V lost 0 bases, J lost 5 bases, and 4 bases lay in between. The CDR3 runs 13 residues. This chain's CDR3 is CATSRDLTGELFF. In DNA, the CDR3 is TGTGCCACCAGCAGAGATCTGACCGGGGAGCTGTTTTTT.

The V gene is TRBV9, the J gene TRBJ2-3; 12 positions agree with TRBD2. The CDR3 is made up of 16 amino acids. J was trimmed by 5 bases and V by 3 bases; bases with no gene match: 7. Germline values: CDR1 SGDLS, CDR2 YYNGEE. The CDR3 coding sequence is TGTGCCAGCAGCGCCCTGACTAGCGGGAGTGGAGATACGCAGTATTTT. Its protein product is CASSALTSGSGDTQYF.

The chain joins TRBV6-6 to TRBJ2-5; tentative D call: TRBD2 (6 bases). The V gene lost 8 bases and the J gene lost 4 bases, with 11 bases spanning the gap. The CDR3 totals 12 residues. Germline assignment: CDR1 MNHNY and CDR2 SVGAGI (reference sequence). This chain's CDR3 is CASGSGRETQYF. CDR3 in DNA: TGTGCCAGCGGGAGCGGGCGAGAGACCCAGTACTTC.

The genes are TRBV20-1 and TRBJ2-1; D may match TRBD1 or TRBD2 (5 bases each). V was clipped by 8 bases and J by 4 bases, with 15 bases between them. CDR1 and CDR2 (germline): DFQATT, SNEGSKA (reference sequence). The CDR3 is 13 amino acids. The CDR3 region is CSLYGANYNEQFF. DNA for the CDR3: TGCAGTCTCTACGGGGCCAATTACAATGAGCAGTTCTTC.

This clonotype has at least ten counts. The V call is TRBV20-1, the J call TRBJ2-7; D unresolved. V lost 1 base, J lost 3 bases, and 4 bases lay in between. The CDR3 covers 11 residues. Germline lookup yields CDR1 DFQATT and CDR2 SNEGSKA (reference sequence). CDR3 residues: CSARVHYEQYF. CDR3 DNA: TGCAGTGCTAGAGTCCACTACGAGCAGTACTTC.

This chain joins TRBV25-1 and TRBJ1-1; D is unclear. The CDR3 consists of 13 residues. Trimming took off 5 bases at V and 5 bases at J, with 12 bases between the two ends. Germline V gives CDR1 MGHDK, CDR2 SYGVNS. CDR3 sequence reads: CASSPTPGTEAFF. CDR3 DNA sequence: TGTGCCAGCAGTCCGACCCCCGGGACTGAAGCTTTCTTT.